A selection of T cell receptor beta chains follows, all from one sample in a study of blood T cell repertoires in COVID-19. Assay: immunoSEQ multiplex PCR; the TCRdb copy retains only in-frame clones and omits some. There are roughly 250,000 clones in the sample; 80% to 90% occur only once, and more than 0.75% lies in the top ten. The sequencing input was peripheral blood. These receptors originate from a man aged 25-40 years with acute or convalescent COVID-19. The CDR3 runs from the conserved cysteine through the conserved F or W. D genes are given only for firm matches. The size entry is marked missing in some rows and otherwise reads once, few, many or a size class.

>TRBJ1-2|TRBD1|TRBV3-1/TRBV3-2|.
CASSQGDRVSNGYTF
TGTGCCAGCAGCCAGGGGGACAGGGTTTCGAACGGCTACACCTTC
>TRBJ2-3|TRBD2|TRBV27|.
CASTRGGRTSTDTQYF
TGTGCCAGCACTCGCGGGGGGAGAACTAGCACAGATACGCAGTATTTT
>TRBJ2-2|TRBD1|TRBV4-1|.
CASSAQGAGTGELFF
TGCGCCAGCAGCGCACAGGGGGCCGGCACCGGGGAGCTGTTTTTT
>TRBJ1-2|TRBD1|TRBV7-9|.
CASSHMGQLYGYTF
TGTGCCAGCAGCCATATGGGACAGCTCTATGGCTACACCTTC
>TRBJ1-2|.|TRBV5-6|once
CASSSKGNYGYTF
TGTGCCAGCAGCTCCAAGGGGAACTATGGCTACACCTTC
>TRBJ1-2|TRBD1|TRBV19|.
CASSTWTGGNYGYTF
TGTGCCAGTAGTACCTGGACAGGGGGTAACTATGGCTACACCTTC
>TRBJ2-1|.|TRBV7-3|.
CASSLRQGEQFF
TGTGCCAGCAGCTTACGTCAGGGTGAGCAGTTCTTC
>TRBJ1-2|.|TRBV19|.
CASSIDSEGHGYTF
TGTGCCAGTAGTATAGATTCGGAGGGGCATGGCTACACCTTC
>TRBJ2-7|.|TRBV6-5|.
CASSYHREITYEQYF
TGTGCCAGCAGTTATCATCGGGAAATAACCTACGAGCAGTACTTC
>TRBJ1-4|.|TRBV6-2/TRBV6-3|.
CASSYRGDNEKLFF
TGTGCCAGCAGTTACCGGGGGGATAATGAAAAACTGTTTTTT
>TRBJ1-1|.|TRBV6-6|.
CASTPRDTEAFF
TGTGCCAGCACCCCGCGCGACACTGAAGCTTTCTTT
>TRBJ1-1|.|TRBV19|.
CASSIHAGTTEAFF
TGTGCCAGTAGTATCCACGCAGGAACCACTGAAGCTTTCTTT
>TRBJ1-3|.|TRBV3-1/TRBV3-2|.
CASSQVITVTGNTIYF
TGTGCCAGCAGCCAAGTTATCACTGTAACTGGAAACACCATATATTTT
>TRBJ2-2|TRBD1|TRBV28|.
CASSIDDRVGTGELFF
TGTGCCAGCAGTATAGACGACAGGGTTGGCACCGGGGAGCTGTTTTTT
>TRBJ1-1|.|TRBV5-1|.
CASSLITGIQGTEAFF
TGCGCCAGCAGCTTGATTACAGGGATACAGGGCACTGAAGCTTTCTTT
>TRBJ1-5|.|TRBV5-5|.
CASSLSYSNQPQHF
TGTGCCAGCAGCCTTAGCTATAGCAATCAGCCCCAGCATTTT
>TRBJ2-7|.|TRBV2|few
CASIGWPAYEQYF
TGTGCCAGCATCGGGTGGCCAGCCTACGAGCAGTACTTC
>TRBJ2-7|.|TRBV14|once
CASSQVPVGTLSEQYF
TGTGCCAGCAGCCAAGTACCTGTGGGCACCTTAAGCGAGCAGTACTTC
>TRBJ2-1|.|TRBV11-3|once
CASSLSSANNEQFF
TGTGCCAGCAGCTTATCCAGCGCGAACAATGAGCAGTTCTTC
>TRBJ1-3|.|TRBV12-3/TRBV12-4|.
CASSLRGNTIYF
TGTGCCAGCAGTCTCCGTGGAAACACCATATATTTT
>TRBJ2-7|.|TRBV27|few
CASSSQAHYEQYF
TGTGCCAGCAGTAGCCAAGCCCATTACGAGCAGTACTTC
>TRBJ2-1|.|TRBV6-5|few
CASRFRSSYNEQFF
TGTGCCAGCCGGTTCCGGAGCTCCTACAATGAGCAGTTCTTC
>TRBJ1-2|.|TRBV6-2/TRBV6-3|few
CASSFSGGYTF
TGTGCCAGCAGCTTCTCGGGTGGCTACACCTTC
>TRBJ1-6|.|TRBV30|.
CAWRQPPSALHF
TGTGCCTGGAGACAGCCACCCTCGGCCCTCCACTTT
>TRBJ1-2|.|TRBV18|few
CASSPDRGQSYTF
TGTGCCAGCTCACCTGACCGAGGACAGTCCTACACCTTC
>TRBJ2-7|TRBD2|TRBV18|.
CASSSTGTSASYEQYF
TGTGCCAGCTCAAGTACCGGGACTAGCGCCTCCTACGAGCAGTACTTC
>TRBJ2-7|TRBD1|TRBV10-2|.
CASSERGRDSYEQYF
TGCGCCAGCAGTGAAAGGGGGCGAGACTCCTACGAGCAGTACTTC
>TRBJ2-1|TRBD2|TRBV28|.
CASTFGTSGIYNEQFF
TGTGCCAGCACTTTCGGGACTAGCGGGATCTACAATGAGCAGTTCTTC
>TRBJ1-4|.|TRBV28|.
CASSLSGFGKEGHEKLFF
TGTGCCAGCAGTTTATCAGGGTTCGGGAAGGAGGGCCATGAAAAACTGTTTTTT
>TRBJ1-1|.|TRBV29-1|once
CSVGGGGRTEAFF
TGCAGCGTGGGCGGGGGGGGAAGGACTGAAGCTTTCTTT
>TRBJ1-1|.|TRBV28|.
CASRLPGHRNTEAFF
TGTGCCAGCAGGCTCCCGGGACACCGGAACACTGAAGCTTTCTTT
>TRBJ2-7|TRBD1|TRBV6-6|.
CASKVQGLVYEQYF
TGTGCCAGCAAGGTACAGGGGTTGGTCTACGAGCAGTACTTC
>TRBJ1-2|TRBD1|TRBV9|.
CASSVELTGGGGYTF
TGTGCCAGCAGCGTCGAGTTGACAGGGGGCGGCGGCTACACCTTC
>TRBJ1-5|TRBD1|TRBV10-3|.
CAISESTGQGAGQPQHF
TGTGCCATCAGTGAGTCGACCGGACAGGGGGCGGGTCAGCCCCAGCATTTT
>TRBJ2-5|TRBD2|TRBV15|.
CATSRDGTSGVQETQYF
TGTGCCACCAGCAGAGATGGGACTAGCGGGGTTCAAGAGACCCAGTACTTC
>TRBJ1-1|TRBD1|TRBV3-1/TRBV3-2|.
CASSQRTGGTEAFF
TGTGCCAGCAGCCAACGGACAGGGGGTACTGAAGCTTTCTTT
>TRBJ1-4|TRBD1|TRBV28|.
CASSLGQGRGEKLFF
TGTGCCAGCAGTTTAGGACAGGGACGGGGTGAAAAACTGTTTTTT
>TRBJ2-2|TRBD2|TRBV3-1/TRBV3-2|.
CASSHKREPGELFF
TGTGCCAGCAGCCACAAGCGGGAGCCCGGGGAGCTGTTTTTT
>TRBJ1-6|.|TRBV10-3|.
CAISENDSNSPLHF
TGTGCCATCAGTGAAAATGACAGCAATTCACCCCTCCACTTT
>TRBJ2-4|.|TRBV27|once
CASSLLPSGSEGVIQYF
TGTGCCAGCAGTCTCCTACCCTCAGGGTCAGAGGGGGTCATTCAGTACTTC
>TRBJ2-2|.|TRBV12-3/TRBV12-4|.
CATYRTATGELFF
TGTGCCACCTATAGGACAGCCACCGGGGAGCTGTTTTTT
>TRBJ2-7|.|TRBV7-8|.
CASSLELRLSYEQYF
TGTGCCAGCAGCTTAGAACTTCGACTCTCCTACGAGCAGTACTTC
>TRBJ1-5|.|TRBV20-1|few
CSASSGNSNQPQHF
TGCAGTGCCAGTAGCGGTAATAGCAATCAGCCCCAGCATTTT